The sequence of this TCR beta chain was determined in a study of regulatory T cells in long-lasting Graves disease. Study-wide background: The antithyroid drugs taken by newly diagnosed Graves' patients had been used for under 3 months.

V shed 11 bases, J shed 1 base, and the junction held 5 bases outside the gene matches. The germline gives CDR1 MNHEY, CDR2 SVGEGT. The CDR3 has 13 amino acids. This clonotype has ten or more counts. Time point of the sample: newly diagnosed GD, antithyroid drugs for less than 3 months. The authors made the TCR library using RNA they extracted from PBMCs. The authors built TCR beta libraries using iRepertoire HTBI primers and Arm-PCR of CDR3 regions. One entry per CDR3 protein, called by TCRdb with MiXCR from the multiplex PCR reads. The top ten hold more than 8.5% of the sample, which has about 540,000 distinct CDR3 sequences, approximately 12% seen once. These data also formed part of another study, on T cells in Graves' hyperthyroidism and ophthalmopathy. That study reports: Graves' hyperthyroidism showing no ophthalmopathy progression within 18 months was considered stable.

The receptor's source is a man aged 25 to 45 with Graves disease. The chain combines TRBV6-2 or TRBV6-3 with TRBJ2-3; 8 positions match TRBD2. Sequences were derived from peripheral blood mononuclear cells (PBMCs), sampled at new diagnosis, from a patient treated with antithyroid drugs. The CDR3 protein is CAGSGSGTDTQYF. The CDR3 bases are TGTGCCGGAAGCGGGAGTGGCACAGATACGCAGTATTTT.